Presented here are 5 T cell receptor beta chains from one specimen sequenced in a study of cytomegalovirus exposure and HLA in healthy donors. TCRdb's table, derived via immunoSEQ multiplex PCR, lists solely in-frame clones and lacks some. The table lists roughly 140,000 clones, more than 85% of them singletons. The sequencing input was PBMCs. These receptors originate from a man between 18 and 29 years old in good health and CMV-seronegative.

The chain is built from TRBV6-6 and TRBJ1-4; D is unresolved. Germline lookup yields CDR1 MNHNY and CDR2 SVGAGI (reference sequence). Trimming removed 6 bases from V and 1 base from J, with 9 bases in between. The CDR3 is made up of 14 amino acids. The CDR3 DNA sequence: TGTGCCAGCAGCAACAGCCTAACTAATGAAAAACTGTTTTTT. The encoded protein is CASSNSLTNEKLFF.

The chain has TRBV6-1 and TRBJ1-5; 8 bases line up with TRBD1. The J segment lost 0 bases and the V segment lost 5 bases, leaving 3 bases of the junction unmatched. Germline V lookup: CDR1 MNHNS, CDR2 SASEGT. This CDR3 is built from 15 residues. The CDR3 sequence: CASSRDRYSNQPQHF. The CDR3 DNA sequence: TGTGCCAGCAGTCGGGACAGGTATAGCAATCAGCCCCAGCATTTT.

CDR3 DNA: TGTGCCAGCAGCCGTTCCGGGACTAGCGGGATTACATCAGATACGCAGTATTTT. Protein sequence: CASSRSGTSGITSDTQYF. V gene TRBV5-6 combines with J gene TRBJ2-3; 13 bases match TRBD2. Unmatched junction bases numbered 12, after V lost 4 bases and J lost 4 bases. This CDR3 spans 18 amino acids. From germline, CDR1 is SGHDT and CDR2 YYEEEE.

CDR3 region: CASSERQGFSYNEQFF. In DNA, the CDR3 is TGTGCCAGCAGTGAACGGCAGGGGTTCTCCTACAATGAGCAGTTCTTC. V and J are TRBV2 and TRBJ2-1, with D perhaps matching TRBD1 (6 bases). The CDR3 runs to 16 residues. Germline CDR1 reads SNHLY; CDR2 reads FYNNEI. The V gene lost 2 bases and the J gene lost 0 bases, with 11 bases spanning the gap.

The V gene is TRBV7-2, the J gene TRBJ2-7; the D gene is possibly TRBD2 (7 bases). CDR3 length: 15 residues. Germline assignment: CDR1 SGHTA and CDR2 FQGNSA. The germline V and J ends were trimmed by 5 bases and 4 bases, with 18 bases remaining between them. This CDR3 is CASSPPGGAPYEQYV. CDR3 nucleotide sequence: TGTGCCAGCAGCCCCCCTGGGGGGGCCCCTTACGAGCAGTACGTC.